These 31 T cell receptor beta chains were sequenced from one sample in a study of T cells in Graves' hyperthyroidism and ophthalmopathy. The TCR beta CDR3 regions underwent amplification using RNA transcripts as the source. The study used the HTBI primer set for a first-round RT-PCR of the TCR CDR3. A single record per CDR3 protein comes from TCRdb applying MiXCR to the multiplex PCR reads. The data hold 250,000 to 300,000 distinct CDR3 sequences, with roughly 14% observed a single time. Sequenced input: blood. These receptors came from a woman between 25 and 40 years old with Graves' hyperthyroidism that later progressed to Graves' ophthalmopathy.

Many counts were recorded for this clonotype. The genes are TRBV20-1 and TRBJ2-3; the D is unclear. The CDR3 is 10 residues long. Trimming pared 3 bases from V and 6 bases from J, leaving 4 bases between. Germline CDR1 DFQATT, CDR2 SNEGSKA (reference sequence). The CDR3 nucleotides read TGCAGTGCTAGTCGGGATACGCAGTATTTT. Its protein product is CSASRDTQYF.

This clonotype was recorded a few times. V and J are TRBV29-1 and TRBJ2-7; D unclear. The CDR3 runs to 11 residues. Germline V gene sequence: CDR1 SQVTM, CDR2 ANQGSEA. With 4 bases removed from V and 2 bases from J, the gap between germline ends came to 6 bases. CDR3 DNA: TGCAGCGTTGGGCAGACCTACGAGCAGTACTTC. It codes for CSVGQTYEQYF.

This clonotype was counted many times. The genes are TRBV20-1 and TRBJ1-5; 8 bases fit TRBD1. CDR3 length: 14 residues. J lost 5 bases, V lost 5 bases, and 8 bases had no gene match. The germline V gene encodes CDR1 DFQATT and CDR2 SNEGSKA (reference sequence). This chain's CDR3 is CSAGTGGRDQPQHF. The CDR3 bases are TGCAGTGCTGGTACAGGGGGGAGGGATCAGCCCCAGCATTTT.

The CDR3 DNA follows: TGTGCCTGGAGTCCCCAGGGGCCGGACACCATATATTTT. Its translation is CAWSPQGPDTIYF. The rearrangement joins TRBV30 to TRBJ1-3; tentatively, D is TRBD1 (6 bases). V was clipped by 2 bases and J by 8 bases, with 13 bases between them. The CDR3 extends over 13 amino acids. Germline V lookup: CDR1 GTSNPN, CDR2 SVGIG (reference sequence).

This clonotype has ten or more counts. The chain employs TRBV7-2 and TRBJ2-7; D may correspond to TRBD1 or TRBD2 (5 bases each). Trimming stripped 3 bases from V and 7 bases from J, with 13 bases between. This CDR3 region has 13 residues. Germline V CDR1 and CDR2: SGHTA, FQGNSA. CDR3 loop: CASSLGTVGEQYF. The DNA of the CDR3 is TGTGCCAGCAGCTTGGGGACGGTTGGTGAGCAGTACTTC.

This clonotype was recorded at least ten times. The chain employs TRBV28 and TRBJ1-1; 7 nucleotides align to TRBD1. This CDR3 comprises 13 residues. The J segment lost 10 bases and the V segment lost 3 bases, leaving 8 bases of the junction unmatched. Germline CDR1 MDHEN, CDR2 SYDVKM. CDR3 loop: CASSLGTEGPAFF. CDR3 bases: TGTGCCAGCAGTTTGGGGACAGAGGGGCCAGCTTTCTTT.

In its sample, this clonotype was seen many times. The CDR3: CASRGGNNQPQHF. For the CDR3, the DNA is TGTGCCAGCCGAGGAGGGAACAATCAGCCCCAGCATTTT. The rearrangement joins TRBV7-2 to TRBJ1-5, with D unresolved. Germline V gene sequence: CDR1 SGHTA, CDR2 FQGNSA. V was shortened by 8 bases and J by 3 bases, with 11 bases between the two germline ends. The CDR3 contains 13 residues.

This clonotype appeared many times. V is TRBV20-1 and J is TRBJ1-2; D may be TRBD1 (6 bases). The V gene lost 7 bases and the J gene lost 6 bases, with 18 bases spanning the gap. Germline loops: CDR1 DFQATT, CDR2 SNEGSKA (reference sequence). The CDR3 has 13 residues. CDR3 bases: TGCAGTGGAGCGCATGGGGGGCGCGATGGCTACACCTTC. Protein: CSGAHGGRDGYTF.

In regard to this clonotype: Sequence at one end of the junction differs from germline and may be a read error. CDR3 amino acids: CAGSLREGETQYF. The CDR3 DNA reads as TGCGCCGGCAGCCTAAGAGAAGGGGAGACCCAGTACTTC. The chain has TRBV4-1 and TRBJ2-5; D gene ambiguous. The germline gives CDR1 MGHRA, CDR2 YSYEKL. This CDR3 contains 13 residues.

This clonotype was counted at least ten times. CDR3 in amino acids: CASSPIMPASGATYEQYF. The DNA for the CDR3 is TGTGCCAGCAGCCCTATCATGCCGGCTAGCGGGGCGACCTACGAGCAGTACTTC. The chain combines TRBV3-1 with TRBJ2-7, with 9 bases matching TRBD2. Germline CDR1 reads LGHDT; CDR2 reads YNNKEL (reference sequence). The CDR3 extends over 18 amino acids. Trimming cost V 4 bases and J 2 bases; bases outside gene matches: 15.

Turning to this clonotype: This may arise from a read error, as a much more abundant clone is one base away. The rearrangement uses TRBV10-3 and TRBJ1-1; no reliable D call. The CDR3 is made up of 14 amino acids. The germline V gene encodes CDR1 ENHRY and CDR2 SYGVKD. This chain's CDR3 is CASSDRNSNTEAFF. CDR3 coding DNA: TGTGCCAGCAGTGATAGGAATTCGAACACTGAAGCTTTCTTT.

A note on this clonotype: A much larger clonotype is one base distant, so this may be a read error. The chain links TRBV24-1 to TRBJ2-3, with 7 bases lining up with TRBD1. There are 16 residues in the CDR3. Germline V gene sequence: CDR1 KGHDR, CDR2 SFDVKD. CDR3 sequence: CATGDQARGQSDTQYF. The CDR3 DNA reads TGTGCCACCGGTGACCAGGCGAGGGGGCAGTCAGATACGCAGTATTTT.

This rearrangement joins TRBV6-5 to TRBJ2-3; no clear D gene. Germline lookup yields CDR1 MNHEY and CDR2 SVGAGI. V lost 2 bases and J 4 bases, leaving 13 bases between the germline ends. The CDR3 runs to 15 residues. CDR3 in amino acids: CASSYGQLAADTQYF. The CDR3, as DNA: TGTGCCAGCAGTTACGGGCAGCTTGCTGCAGATACGCAGTATTTT.

This clonotype was detected many times. The chain has TRBV7-8 and TRBJ2-7; TRBD2 might be the D (5 bases). The CDR3 runs 17 residues. Trimming cost V 4 bases and J 0 bases, with 19 bases left between them. Per the germline V gene, CDR1 is SGHVS and CDR2 is FQNEAQ. In DNA, the CDR3 is TGTGCCAGCAGCTCGCCCCTGGCGGGTGGTCCCTCCTACGAGCAGTACTTC. This sequence encodes CASSSPLAGGPSYEQYF.

This clonotype was recorded a few times. The chain joins TRBV28 to TRBJ2-1, with a tentative D call TRBD1 (5 bases). Trimming shortened V by 5 bases and J by 9 bases, and 8 bases separated the two germline ends. Per the germline V gene, CDR1 is MDHEN and CDR2 is SYDVKM. CDR3 length: 11 residues. For the CDR3, the DNA is TGTGCCAGCAGTAAGGGGTTTGAGCAGTTCTTC. Its translation is CASSKGFEQFF.

This clonotype was observed at least ten times. The rearrangement joins TRBV28 to TRBJ2-1; D is perhaps TRBD2 (6 bases). The V end was cut by 7 bases, the J end by 7 bases, with 17 bases between. The CDR3 is 14 amino acids. Germline CDR1 reads MDHEN; CDR2 reads SYDVKM. CDR3: CASTSVTVRNEQFF. In DNA, the CDR3 is TGTGCCAGCACTAGCGTTACCGTTAGGAATGAGCAGTTCTTC.

This clonotype was seen at least ten times. The V gene is TRBV7-2, the J gene TRBJ2-3, with TRBD1 matching over 9 bases. Germline V CDR1 and CDR2: SGHTA, FQGNSA. J gave up 5 bases and V 5 bases, and 5 bases lay outside the gene matches. The CDR3 is 14 residues long. The CDR3 here is CASSRQGVGDTQYF. The CDR3, as DNA: TGTGCCAGCAGCCGACAGGGGGTAGGAGATACGCAGTATTTT.

V and J are TRBV20-1 and TRBJ2-2, with D possibly matching TRBD2 (6 bases). This CDR3 spans 14 amino acids. Trimming pared 4 bases from V and 4 bases from J, leaving 13 bases between. CDR1 and CDR2 (germline): DFQATT, SNEGSKA (reference sequence). CDR3 nucleotide sequence: TGCAGTGCTATGACTAGGTGGGGCACCGGGGAGCTGTTTTTT. Amino acid sequence: CSAMTRWGTGELFF.

This clonotype has at least ten counts. CDR3 protein: CASSSGLGDTDTQYF. The CDR3 DNA sequence: TGTGCCAGCAGCTCTGGTCTGGGGGACACAGATACGCAGTATTTT. The rearrangement links TRBV11-2 to TRBJ2-3; D may be TRBD1 or TRBD2 (5 bases each). Germline V gene lookup returns CDR1 SGHAT and CDR2 FQNNGV. CDR3 length: 15 amino acids. V was pared by 4 bases and J by 2 bases, with 13 bases between.

This clonotype was picked up many times. This chain connects TRBV6-1 to TRBJ2-1, with a tentative D call TRBD1 (6 bases). The CDR3 has 14 residues. The germline CDR1 and CDR2 sequences are MNHNS and SASEGT. Trimming pared 5 bases from V and 5 bases from J, leaving 13 bases between. The CDR3 is CASSSQGNHNEQFF. The DNA for the CDR3 is TGTGCCAGCAGTAGCCAGGGGAACCACAATGAGCAGTTCTTC.

This clonotype appeared many times. J is TRBJ1-1 and V is TRBV30, with a weak D call TRBD1 (5 bases). Germline V gene data show CDR1 as GTSNPN and CDR2 as SVGIG (reference sequence). With 2 bases removed from V and 1 base from J, the gap between germline ends came to 8 bases. This CDR3 contains 13 residues. The CDR3 protein is CAWSSQGNTEAFF. The CDR3 coding sequence is TGTGCCTGGAGTAGTCAGGGGAACACTGAAGCTTTCTTT.

In this sample, this clonotype turned up many times. This rearrangement joins TRBV7-9 to TRBJ2-3; TRBD2 aligns across 7 bases. J was trimmed by 4 bases and V by 3 bases; bases with no gene match: 7. CDR3 length equals 15 residues. Germline CDR1 SEHNR, CDR2 FQNEAQ (reference sequence). The CDR3 loop is CASSLGGSGADTQYF. The CDR3, as DNA: TGTGCCAGCAGCTTGGGCGGGAGTGGCGCAGATACGCAGTATTTT.

This clonotype was detected ten times or more. This sequence joins TRBV5-1 and TRBJ2-5, with 12 bases fitting TRBD2. CDR1 SGHRS and CDR2 YFSETQ come from the germline V gene. The J segment lost 6 bases and the V segment lost 0 bases, leaving 3 bases of the junction unmatched. The CDR3 extends over 15 amino acids. The CDR3 DNA reads as TGCGCCAGCAGCTTGGAGCTAGCGGGAGGGAAGACCCAGTACTTC. It specifies CASSLELAGGKTQYF. Supplemented by reference TRBV5-1 and TRBJ2-5, the full variable domain reads KAGVTQTPRYLIKTRGQQVTLSCSPISGHRSVSWYQQTPGQGLQFLFEYFSETQRNKGNFPGRFSGRQFSNSRSEMNVSTLELGDSALYLCASSLELAGGKTQYFGPGTRLLVL.

This clonotype was seen repeatedly, ten times or more. The V gene is TRBV29-1, the J gene TRBJ1-2; the match to TRBD1 covers 7 bases. Trimming at V came to 4 bases and at J to 8 bases, leaving 16 bases not matched to a gene. Germline CDR1 SQVTM, CDR2 ANQGSEA. The CDR3 loop spans 15 amino acids. The CDR3 DNA is TGCAGCGTTGGCCTCGATAACAGGGGAGAGAAGGGCTACACCTTC. Encoded protein: CSVGLDNRGEKGYTF.

This clonotype was counted a few times. The genes are TRBV20-1 and TRBJ2-5, with D perhaps TRBD1 or TRBD2 (6 bases each). The CDR3 has 15 amino acids. Germline V CDR1 and CDR2: DFQATT, SNEGSKA (reference sequence). V gave up 5 bases and J gave up 1 base, with 17 bases separating them. CDR3 sequence reads: CSASGSGAGQETQYF. CDR3 nucleotide sequence: TGCAGTGCTTCCGGGTCGGGGGCGGGCCAAGAGACCCAGTACTTC.

This clonotype came up many times. The rearrangement uses TRBV6-1 and TRBJ1-2; weak D call: TRBD1 (5 bases). V was pared by 3 bases and J by 3 bases, with 11 bases between. The CDR3 runs to 14 residues. Germline CDR1 reads MNHNS; CDR2 reads SASEGT. The CDR3 region has the DNA TGTGCCAGCAGTGACGGGGACGTCGACTATGGCTACACCTTC. Residues: CASSDGDVDYGYTF.

This clonotype was observed many times. This rearrangement joins TRBV27 to TRBJ2-7; 10 nucleotides agree with TRBD1. Germline trimming cut 5 bases from V and 5 bases from J; bases unmatched to any gene: 9. CDR3 size: 15 residues. CDR1 and CDR2 (germline): MNHEY, SMNVEV (reference sequence). The CDR3 spells CASSLPGQGINEQYF. For the CDR3, the DNA is TGTGCCAGCAGTCTACCGGGACAGGGGATTAACGAGCAGTACTTC.

This chain joins TRBV20-1 and TRBJ1-2, with D possibly being TRBD1 (6 bases). This CDR3 has 13 amino acids. Germline V gives CDR1 DFQATT, CDR2 SNEGSKA (reference sequence). Trimming took off 0 bases at V and 12 bases at J, with 17 bases between the two ends. The CDR3 spells CSAREGGRTMDTF. The CDR3 DNA sequence: TGCAGTGCTAGAGAAGGGGGGAGAACTATGGACACCTTC.

In this sample, this clonotype turned up many times. The chain has TRBV20-1 and TRBJ2-7, with 10 bases matching TRBD2. J lost 5 bases, V lost 2 bases, and 9 bases had no gene match. CDR3 length: 15 residues. In germline, CDR1 is DFQATT, CDR2 SNEGSKA (reference sequence). As DNA, the CDR3 is TGCAGTGCTAGAAGTAGGGCTAGCGGGAGCCACGAGCAGTACTTC. Amino acids: CSARSRASGSHEQYF.

The chain uses TRBV19 and TRBJ2-3, with unresolved D. The germline gives CDR1 LNHDA, CDR2 SQIVND (reference sequence). With 5 bases removed from V and 4 bases from J, the gap between germline ends came to 10 bases. This CDR3 has 13 residues. CDR3 region: CASSVSDPDTQYF. CDR3 nucleotides: TGTGCCAGTAGTGTTTCAGATCCAGATACGCAGTATTTT.

This clonotype was found many times. J is TRBJ2-7 and V is TRBV2; D gene ambiguous. V lost 1 base, J lost 8 bases, and 18 bases lay in between. This CDR3 spans 15 amino acids. The germline CDR1 and CDR2 sequences are SNHLY and FYNNEI. CDR3 in amino acids: CASSEGAGLLIKQYF. The CDR3, as DNA: TGTGCCAGCAGTGAAGGGGCAGGCCTATTAATTAAGCAGTACTTC.